This T cell receptor beta chain was documented in a study of CD8+ T cells in alopecia areata. This CDR3 spans 14 amino acids. Per the germline V gene, CDR1 is SQVTM and CDR2 is ANQGSEA. V shed 5 bases and J shed 7 bases, with 20 bases lying between them. This clone was detected a few times. Noted treatment: oral pan-JAK inhibitor, 5-10 mg twice daily. Sequencing templates came from extracted RNA that was reverse transcribed into cDNA. The data were produced by immunoSEQ multiplex PCR, yet TCRdb's version contains in-frame clones alone and is incomplete. The sample yields about 200,000 clones, approximately 60% seen once.

This clonotype originated in a human donor with alopecia areata. This rearrangement joins TRBV29-1 to TRBJ2-5; possibly TRBD1 for D (5 bases). The sample in question was CD4+ T cells sorted from blood, obtained at week 4, from a patient treated with tofacitinib. The CDR3 bases are TGCAGCGTTCATACCCCCAGGGCCTCGGGGACCCAGTACTTC. This codes for CSVHTPRASGTQYF.